The next 7 T cell receptor beta chains were all read from a single sample in a study of technical replicates of blood from several donors. TCRdb keeps only in-frame clones here, not all; method: immunoSEQ multiplex PCR. The data hold under 95,000 clones, with 90% to 95% observed a single time. The sample taken for sequencing was T cells isolated from PBMCs. The source is a human donor in good health. Some clones in this sample may be carry-over from other donors' samples.

In its sample, this clone ranks as medium-sized. The chain combines TRBV6-5 with TRBJ1-5; D might be TRBD1 (5 bases). The V gene's germline CDR1 is MNHEY and CDR2 SVGAGI. V lost 6 bases to trimming and J lost 4 bases, with 13 bases between them. The CDR3 loop spans 14 amino acids. DNA for the CDR3: TGTGCCAGCAGCGCGGGACTACAAAATCAGCCCCAGCATTTT. Its protein is CASSAGLQNQPQHF.

This rearrangement joins TRBV29-1 to TRBJ2-7; D not resolved. V dropped 2 bases and J dropped 2 bases, with 7 bases sitting between them. Germline V gene sequence: CDR1 SQVTM, CDR2 ANQGSEA. The length of the CDR3 is 12 residues. The DNA of the CDR3 is TGCAGCGTTGAATTCTCTGCCTACGAGCAGTACTTC. Residues: CSVEFSAYEQYF.

V is TRBV6-1 and J is TRBJ2-7, with TRBD2 matching over 13 bases. V was clipped by 4 bases and J by 2 bases; unmatched bases: 8. The germline CDR1 and CDR2 sequences are MNHNS and SASEGT. CDR3 length: 17 amino acids. The CDR3 loop is CASSGALGTSGAYEQYF. DNA of the CDR3: TGTGCCAGCAGTGGGGCTTTAGGGACTAGCGGGGCCTACGAGCAGTACTTC.

V is TRBV5-6 and J is TRBJ2-2, with TRBD1 identical over 9 bases. CDR1 is SGHDT, CDR2 YYEEEE, per germline. The CDR3 loop spans 14 amino acids. The trim removed 4 bases at V and 5 bases at J, leaving 3 bases unmatched. The CDR3 nucleotides are TGTGCCAGCAGCAACAGGGGGCGGACCGGGGAGCTGTTTTTT. This gives the protein CASSNRGRTGELFF.

V gene TRBV28 combines with J gene TRBJ1-2, with D hard to call. The germline V gene encodes CDR1 MDHEN and CDR2 SYDVKM. The CDR3 spans 12 residues. The V end was cut by 6 bases, the J end by 5 bases, with 10 bases between. CDR3 sequence: CASRTFGYGYTF. The CDR3 coding sequence is TGTGCCAGCAGGACTTTTGGTTATGGCTACACCTTC.

The genes are TRBV28 and TRBJ2-3; 8 positions match TRBD2. Germline trimming cut 7 bases from V and 2 bases from J; bases unmatched to any gene: 8. This CDR3 spans 15 amino acids. Germline values: CDR1 MDHEN, CDR2 SYDVKM. This chain's CDR3 is CASNLAGGLTDTQYF. The CDR3 DNA sequence: TGTGCCAGCAATCTGGCGGGAGGTCTCACAGATACGCAGTATTTT.

The genes are TRBV14 and TRBJ2-1, with 8 bases that match TRBD1. Losses at the gene ends were 4 bases for V and 8 bases for J; bases not matched to a gene: 4. This CDR3 has 13 residues. Looked up from germline, CDR1 is SGHDN and CDR2 is FVKESK. The CDR3 here is CASSPDRGYEQFF. The CDR3 DNA sequence: TGTGCCAGCAGCCCTGACAGGGGCTATGAGCAGTTCTTC.